The sequence of this T cell receptor (beta chain) was determined in a study of blood T cell repertoires in COVID-19. Study-wide background: Sites across the United States, Italy and Spain contributed samples from acute and convalescent COVID-19. T cells, B-cell-depleted T cells, or PBMCs provided the cDNA or gDNA that served as material.

Per the original methods: Scientists estimated how many nucleated cells there were by amplifying reference gene primers. The data were produced by immunoSEQ multiplex PCR, yet TCRdb's version contains in-frame clones alone and is incomplete. The DNA was the basis for D and trimming; V, J and clone size are from that table. Altogether 150,000 to 200,000 clones are present, roughly 86% being singletons, with the ten largest covering roughly 2.6%. V was pared by 7 bases and J by 0 bases, with 9 bases between. The CDR3 contains 14 residues. Looked up from germline, CDR1 is MNHEY and CDR2 is SVGAGI. Sequencing used peripheral blood. The chain recombines TRBV6-5 with TRBJ2-2; maybe TRBD2 (5 bases). The receptor was isolated from a middle-aged man with active or convalescent COVID-19. CDR3 loop: CASTRDPNTGELFF. The CDR3 bases are TGTGCCAGCACCCGGGATCCGAACACCGGGGAGCTGTTTTTT.